By sample fraction, the clone carrying this T cell receptor (beta chain) is medium-sized. The sample originates from a study of Japanese encephalitis immunity and Zika vaccine responses. As for the study in general: Sequenced timepoints were week 0, after pre-vaccination, and week 52. Cells were stimulated with conserved or non-conserved ZIKV structural peptides, or JEV or YFV peptides.

From the 5' RACE reads, TCRdb called clonotypes with MiXCR, one entry per CDR3 protein. The table records about 240 distinct CDR3 sequences, 2% to 2.5% of them present only once. The V end was cut by 2 bases, the J end by 6 bases, with 13 bases between. Germline V gene data show CDR1 as LGHNA and CDR2 as YSLEER. The CDR3 is made up of 15 amino acids. Peptide pools at 0.95 to 1 ug/mL each stimulated CFSE-labeled PBMCs over an approximately 6-day culture. The TCR was taken from an adult man who received an inactivated Zika virus vaccine. The chain links TRBV4-3 to TRBJ1-4; D perhaps matches TRBD1 (5 bases). Sequenced here: antigen-activated CD8+ T cells from blood, cultured, sampled during a Zika inactivated vaccine study. The CDR3 sequence: CASSQLSVGDEKLFF. The DNA of the CDR3 is TGCGCCAGCAGCCAACTTTCCGTGGGGGATGAAAAACTGTTTTTT.